This TCR beta chain was documented in a study of hypomethylating agent response in myelodysplastic syndrome. Across the whole study: Hypomethylating treatment was azacitidine in 8 of 11, decitabine in 3 of 11. Of these patients, roughly 6 responded (complete response or hematologic improvement) and five did not.

The analysis used unsorted bulk bone marrow, not T-cell subsets. Per the study methods: About 1.6% of 150,000 to 200,000 clonotypes matched previously reported viral-epitope-specific VDJdb entries. The method was immunoSEQ multiplex PCR; TCRdb's version includes in-frame clones alone and lacks a portion of them. The DNA gave D and trimming, while V, J and clone size come from that table. The data show roughly 3,500 clones, with roughly 78% seen just once and roughly 5.2% held by the top ten. The germline gives CDR1 SGHVS, CDR2 FQNEAQ. The ends were cut back, 6 bases at V and 0 bases at J, with 18 bases in the middle. CDR3 length: 16 residues.

The clonotype was recovered from a human donor with myelodysplastic syndrome. The starting material was bone marrow, obtained before or after starting hypomethylating agent treatment for myelodysplastic syndrome (not recorded which). J is TRBJ2-7 and V is TRBV7-8; D perhaps matches TRBD2 (6 bases). CDR3 region: CASRRLASRSSYEQYF. CDR3 DNA: TGTGCCAGCAGGCGGCTAGCGTCTCGGAGCTCCTACGAGCAGTACTTC.